Here is one T cell receptor (beta chain) with its context. Its target is not known. Time point specified: pre-sensitization, week 0. Treatment meaning: therapeutic diphenylcyclopropenone sensitization with weekly scalp DPC. This record belongs to a study of human T cells and chemical hapten exposure. Study-level information: Each patch test put 0.01% DPC on the upper back, and results were read at 6 days. Whole-study results and caveats: Against controls, expanded TCRs gave rise to significantly more large CDR3 similarity clusters.

TCRdb independently ran MiXCR on the RACE reads; one entry per CDR3 protein. This sample has around 57,000 distinct CDR3 sequences, with around 11% found just once. The V end lost 1 base, the J end lost 6 bases, and 13 bases lay between the germline ends. The CDR3 spans 15 residues. Per germline, CDR1 SGHVS and CDR2 FNYEAQ. Sequences were derived from whole blood, sampled in connection with sensitization to the hapten diphenylcyclopropenone (DPC). This TCR derives from a woman aged 40 to 55 with alopecia areata. Some clones in this sample may be carry-over from other donors' samples. The V and J genes are TRBV7-6 and TRBJ2-1; no clear D gene. The CDR3 is CASSLEKAYVNEQFF. The CDR3 DNA sequence: TGTGCCAGCAGCTTAGAGAAAGCCTACGTCAATGAGCAGTTCTTC.